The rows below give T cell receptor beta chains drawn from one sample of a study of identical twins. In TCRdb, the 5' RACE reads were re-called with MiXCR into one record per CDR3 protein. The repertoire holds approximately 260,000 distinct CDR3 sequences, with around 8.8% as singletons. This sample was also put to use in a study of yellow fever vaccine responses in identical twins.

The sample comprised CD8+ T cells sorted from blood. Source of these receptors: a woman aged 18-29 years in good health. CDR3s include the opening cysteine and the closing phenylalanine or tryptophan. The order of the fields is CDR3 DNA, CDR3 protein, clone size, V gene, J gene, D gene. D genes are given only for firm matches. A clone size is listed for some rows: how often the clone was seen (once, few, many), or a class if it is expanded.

CDR3 DNA: TGTGCCAGCAGCTTCAGCAGGGGTGACTTGCTTCAAGAGACCCAGTACTTC
CDR3 protein: CASSFSRGDLLQETQYF
clone size: many
V gene: TRBV7-9
J gene: TRBJ2-5
D gene: NA

CDR3 DNA: TGCAGTGCTAGCGACGGGACAGGGGTCAATGAGCAGTTCTTC
CDR3 protein: CSASDGTGVNEQFF
clone size: many
V gene: TRBV20-1
J gene: TRBJ2-1
D gene: TRBD1

CDR3 DNA: TGTGCCAGCAGCTTAAATCTCGGGGTAATGGACGAGCAGTACTTC
CDR3 protein: CASSLNLGVMDEQYF
clone size: many
V gene: TRBV7-9
J gene: TRBJ2-7
D gene: NA

CDR3 DNA: TGTGCCAGCAGCACGGACGACTCCTACGAGCAGTACTTC
CDR3 protein: CASSTDDSYEQYF
clone size: many
V gene: TRBV7-9
J gene: TRBJ2-7
D gene: NA

CDR3 DNA: TGTGCCAGCAGCCCCCAACCGTCTAGCGGGGGGCATCCTAGCACAGATACGCAGTATTTT
CDR3 protein: CASSPQPSSGGHPSTDTQYF
clone size: NA
V gene: TRBV5-6
J gene: TRBJ2-3
D gene: TRBD2

CDR3 DNA: TGTGCCAGCAGTTTAGGGACGACAGGAAGCCTCTACGAGCAGTACTTC
CDR3 protein: CASSLGTTGSLYEQYF
clone size: many
V gene: TRBV27
J gene: TRBJ2-7
D gene: NA

CDR3 DNA: TGTGCCAGCAGGTCCGAGTTAGTCCTCTTCCAGTTCTTC
CDR3 protein: CASRSELVLFQFF
clone size: many
V gene: TRBV12-3/TRBV12-4
J gene: TRBJ2-1
D gene: NA

CDR3 DNA: TGTGCCAGCAGTTTTTCGGACGGCTACGAGCAGTACTTC
CDR3 protein: CASSFSDGYEQYF
clone size: many
V gene: TRBV12-3/TRBV12-4
J gene: TRBJ2-7
D gene: NA

CDR3 DNA: TGTGCCAGCAGCCCCACCAGCTCTGGGGCCAACGTCCTGACTTTC
CDR3 protein: CASSPTSSGANVLTF
clone size: few
V gene: TRBV7-9
J gene: TRBJ2-6
D gene: NA

CDR3 DNA: TGCAGTGCTAGAGATTGGGAGGGGAGTAGCACAGATACGCAGTATTTT
CDR3 protein: CSARDWEGSSTDTQYF
clone size: few
V gene: TRBV20-1
J gene: TRBJ2-3
D gene: TRBD2

CDR3 DNA: TGTGCCAGCAGCAAAGCGACAGGAGAGGGAGAGACCCAGTACTTC
CDR3 protein: CASSKATGEGETQYF
clone size: many
V gene: TRBV9
J gene: TRBJ2-5
D gene: NA

CDR3 DNA: TGCAGCGTTTGGGCCCATTTGAACACTGAAGCTTTCTTT
CDR3 protein: CSVWAHLNTEAFF
clone size: few
V gene: TRBV29-1
J gene: TRBJ1-1
D gene: NA

CDR3 DNA: TGTGCCAGCAGCTTAGAGGTTAGGGACAGCCCTGAGCAGTTCTTC
CDR3 protein: CASSLEVRDSPEQFF
clone size: few
V gene: TRBV7-9
J gene: TRBJ2-1
D gene: TRBD1